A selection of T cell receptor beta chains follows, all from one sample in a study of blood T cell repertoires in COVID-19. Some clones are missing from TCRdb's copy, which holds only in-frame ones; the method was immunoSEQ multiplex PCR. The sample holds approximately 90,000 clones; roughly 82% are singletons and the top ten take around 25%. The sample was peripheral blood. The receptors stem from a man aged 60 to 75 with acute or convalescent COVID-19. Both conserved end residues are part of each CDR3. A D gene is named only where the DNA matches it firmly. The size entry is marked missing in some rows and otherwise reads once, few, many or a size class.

CDR3nt: TGTGCCAGCTCACCACGACACCCGAGCTCCTATAATTCACCCCTCCACTTT; CDR3aa: CASSPRHPSSYNSPLHF; abundance: .; d_gene: .; v_gene: TRBV18; j_gene: TRBJ1-6
CDR3nt: TGCAGCGTTGAAAATCAGACAGGGTGGGCCTATGGCTACACCTTC; CDR3aa: CSVENQTGWAYGYTF; abundance: .; d_gene: TRBD1; v_gene: TRBV29-1; j_gene: TRBJ1-2
CDR3nt: TGTGCCAGCAGTTACTCCCGGGGATCTAACTATGGCTACACCTTC; CDR3aa: CASSYSRGSNYGYTF; abundance: .; d_gene: .; v_gene: TRBV6-5; j_gene: TRBJ1-2
CDR3nt: TGTGCCACCGGGAGCTCTGGGGCCAACGTCCTGACTTTC; CDR3aa: CATGSSGANVLTF; abundance: .; d_gene: .; v_gene: TRBV19; j_gene: TRBJ2-6
CDR3nt: TGTGCCAGCAGCTTAGTACAGGGGAAAAAGAACACTGAAGCTTTCTTT; CDR3aa: CASSLVQGKKNTEAFF; abundance: .; d_gene: TRBD1; v_gene: TRBV11-2; j_gene: TRBJ1-1
CDR3nt: TGTGCCACCAGTGACTCCGGTACTAGCGGGGCCTCCTACAATGAGCAGTTCTTC; CDR3aa: CATSDSGTSGASYNEQFF; abundance: .; d_gene: TRBD2; v_gene: TRBV24-1; j_gene: TRBJ2-1
CDR3nt: TGTGCCAGCAGAGGAGGCCTACAAGTAACAGATACGCAGTATTTT; CDR3aa: CASRGGLQVTDTQYF; abundance: .; d_gene: .; v_gene: TRBV7-2; j_gene: TRBJ2-3
CDR3nt: TGTGCCAGCAGGACCCGGGTAATATCGAACACTGAAGCTTTCTTT; CDR3aa: CASRTRVISNTEAFF; abundance: .; d_gene: .; v_gene: TRBV6-5; j_gene: TRBJ1-1
CDR3nt: TGTGCCAGCAGCTCTCGGTTTGGAGAGACCCAGTACTTC; CDR3aa: CASSSRFGETQYF; abundance: .; d_gene: .; v_gene: TRBV11-2; j_gene: TRBJ2-5
CDR3nt: TGTGCCAGCAGCTTAGCGTCCAGCGGGGGCAGAAGAATGGGGGCCCAGTACTTC; CDR3aa: CASSLASSGGRRMGAQYF; abundance: .; d_gene: TRBD2; v_gene: TRBV7-2; j_gene: TRBJ2-5
CDR3nt: TGTGCCGGTCAAAGGGACAGGGGTACTGAAGCTTTCTTT; CDR3aa: CAGQRDRGTEAFF; abundance: few; d_gene: TRBD1; v_gene: TRBV2; j_gene: TRBJ1-1
CDR3nt: TGTGCCAGTAACCCTCGACCCGAGGAGGCCCAGTACTTC; CDR3aa: CASNPRPEEAQYF; abundance: .; d_gene: .; v_gene: TRBV19; j_gene: TRBJ2-5
CDR3nt: TGTGCCAGCAGTGAAGGTCGGGGGAACAGAAGTGGCTACACCTTC; CDR3aa: CASSEGRGNRSGYTF; abundance: .; d_gene: .; v_gene: TRBV2; j_gene: TRBJ1-2
CDR3nt: TGTGCCAGCAGCTTAGGGGGGAGGAGTGAGCAGTTCTTC; CDR3aa: CASSLGGRSEQFF; abundance: .; d_gene: .; v_gene: TRBV11-2; j_gene: TRBJ2-1
CDR3nt: TGTGCCAGCAGCTTGTTAGCCCCCCCGGAGCTGTTTTTT; CDR3aa: CASSLLAPPELFF; abundance: .; d_gene: .; v_gene: TRBV5-6; j_gene: TRBJ2-2
CDR3nt: TGTGCCAGCAGTTTTCTTAGCTGGGTTTCGAACACCGGGGAGCTGTTTTTT; CDR3aa: CASSFLSWVSNTGELFF; abundance: .; d_gene: .; v_gene: TRBV28; j_gene: TRBJ2-2
CDR3nt: TGTGCCACCAGCAGAGATCTCGGTGAAGAGCAGTACTTC; CDR3aa: CATSRDLGEEQYF; abundance: .; d_gene: .; v_gene: TRBV15; j_gene: TRBJ2-7
CDR3nt: TGTGCCAGCAGCGGGGGAGACAGGGGGCGGAATTCACCCCTCCACTTT; CDR3aa: CASSGGDRGRNSPLHF; abundance: .; d_gene: TRBD1; v_gene: TRBV5-8; j_gene: TRBJ1-6
CDR3nt: TGTGCCAGCTCTCCCATTAGAGGTCAGCCCCAGCATTTT; CDR3aa: CASSPIRGQPQHF; abundance: .; d_gene: .; v_gene: TRBV27; j_gene: TRBJ1-5
CDR3nt: TGTGCCACCAGTGATTTCGGTCTAGCTCGGGAGACCCAGTACTTC; CDR3aa: CATSDFGLARETQYF; abundance: .; d_gene: .; v_gene: TRBV24-1; j_gene: TRBJ2-5
CDR3nt: TGTGCCAGCAGCTTATATAGGACAGTACAAGAGACCCAGTACTTC; CDR3aa: CASSLYRTVQETQYF; abundance: .; d_gene: .; v_gene: TRBV7-2; j_gene: TRBJ2-5
CDR3nt: TGCGCCAGCAGCTTGGACGCAGGGGTCGGCAATCAGCCCCAGCATTTT; CDR3aa: CASSLDAGVGNQPQHF; abundance: .; d_gene: .; v_gene: TRBV5-1; j_gene: TRBJ1-5
CDR3nt: TGTGCCAGCAGCTCATCACTAGGTGAGCAGTTCTTC; CDR3aa: CASSSSLGEQFF; abundance: few; d_gene: .; v_gene: TRBV7-9; j_gene: TRBJ2-1
CDR3nt: TGTGCCAGCAGTGGACGCCTGGCTAGCGGGGGCTACAATGAGCAGTTCTTC; CDR3aa: CASSGRLASGGYNEQFF; abundance: .; d_gene: TRBD2; v_gene: TRBV6-1; j_gene: TRBJ2-1
CDR3nt: TGCGCCAGCAGCTTGGACGAGCCGGGACTAGCCGAGTACAATGAGCAGTTCTTC; CDR3aa: CASSLDEPGLAEYNEQFF; abundance: .; d_gene: TRBD2; v_gene: TRBV5-1; j_gene: TRBJ2-1
CDR3nt: TGCGCCAGCAGCCAAAGGGGACAGGGGACCTACGAGCAGTACTTC; CDR3aa: CASSQRGQGTYEQYF; abundance: .; d_gene: TRBD1; v_gene: TRBV4-3; j_gene: TRBJ2-7
CDR3nt: TGTGCCAGCAGTTTAGGGGGGAAGCAAGAGACCCAGTACTTC; CDR3aa: CASSLGGKQETQYF; abundance: few; d_gene: .; v_gene: TRBV27; j_gene: TRBJ2-5
CDR3nt: TGTGCCAGTAGTATAAGAACCGGTCCTCAGCCCCAGCATTTT; CDR3aa: CASSIRTGPQPQHF; abundance: .; d_gene: .; v_gene: TRBV19; j_gene: TRBJ1-5
CDR3nt: TGTGCCAGCTCACCACTAGCGGGCCCCACAGATACGCAGTATTTT; CDR3aa: CASSPLAGPTDTQYF; abundance: .; d_gene: TRBD2; v_gene: TRBV18; j_gene: TRBJ2-3
CDR3nt: TGTGCCAGCAGTCCGGGGGGTAGCACAGATACGCAGTATTTT; CDR3aa: CASSPGGSTDTQYF; abundance: .; d_gene: TRBD2; v_gene: TRBV6-6; j_gene: TRBJ2-3
CDR3nt: TGTGCCAGCAGCTGGGGGGGGGCGGGGAATTCACCCCTCCACTTT; CDR3aa: CASSWGGAGNSPLHF; abundance: .; d_gene: .; v_gene: TRBV5-5; j_gene: TRBJ1-6
CDR3nt: TGTGCCAGCAGCTTATCCAGGGATACCGGGGAGCTGTTTTTT; CDR3aa: CASSLSRDTGELFF; abundance: .; d_gene: .; v_gene: TRBV7-3; j_gene: TRBJ2-2
CDR3nt: TGCGCCAGCAGCTTTAACAGCATCTCTGGAAACACCATATATTTT; CDR3aa: CASSFNSISGNTIYF; abundance: .; d_gene: .; v_gene: TRBV5-1; j_gene: TRBJ1-3